This TCR beta chain was profiled in a study of shared clonotypes between healthy human individuals. Broader study findings: In general, naive subsets displayed greater estimated richness than memory subsets did.

Generated by immunoSEQ multiplex PCR, the TCRdb table keeps only in-frame clones and is missing some. The table lists some 2 million clones, over 85% of them singletons. V was clipped by 5 bases and J by 4 bases; unmatched bases: 7. This CDR3 region has 15 residues. The germline CDR1 and CDR2 sequences are SEHNR and FQNEAQ (reference sequence). Splitting of CD4+ cells produced CD45RA+ naive and CD45RA-negative memory subsets. For this clone: Its antigen is unidentified.

The V call is TRBV7-9, the J call TRBJ1-3; the match to TRBD1 covers 8 bases. This sequence was found in a man younger than 35 in good health. The sample was naive CD4+ T cells sorted from blood. Subset described: CD45RA+ positively selected. The CDR3 reads CASSRPGGEGNTIYF. CDR3 DNA sequence: TGTGCCAGCAGCCGACCAGGGGGCGAGGGAAACACCATATATTTT.